The TCR beta chain under discussion was sequenced for a study of blood T cell repertoires in COVID-19. Germline CDR1 LGHNA, CDR2 YSLEER. The CDR3 has 17 residues. V shed 2 bases, J shed 5 bases, and the junction held 12 bases outside the gene matches. Profiled with immunoSEQ multiplex PCR; TCRdb holds only in-frame clones, not every one. The data show about 200,000 clones, 65% to 90% seen once. This clonotype was sampled from a woman between 45 and 60 years old with acute COVID-19. V and J are TRBV4-3 and TRBJ1-2; TRBD1 matches 9 bases. What was sequenced was PBMCs or T cells enriched from blood (not recorded which). For the CDR3, the DNA is TGCGCCAGCAGCCAACCTCTAGGGGGACAGGGTAGATATGGCTACACCTTC. Encoded protein: CASSQPLGGQGRYGYTF.